This is a list of T cell receptor beta chains from one sample in a study of T cell therapy after organ transplantation. Using immunoSEQ multiplex PCR, the repertoire was profiled, and TCRdb retains in-frame clones only, with some absent. This table has about 1,500 clones, over 60% appearing once. These receptors' antigens are unknown. Sequenced here: CD8+ T cells from blood, sampled after autologous CMV-specific T cell therapy. The receptor set was obtained from a human patient who had received a solid organ transplant and had CMV disease. A subset of T cells may come from the graft donor. Each CDR3 is given with its conserved first and last residue. D genes are given only for firm matches. Some rows mark clone size as missing; the rest say once, few, many or name a class of expanded clone.

>16|TRBJ2-7|few|TRBV10-2|TRBD2
TGCGCCAGCTCGGGACTAGCGGGAGTCAACTCCTACGAGCAGTACTTC
CASSGLAGVNSYEQYF
>12|TRBJ2-7|once|TRBV7-9|TRBD1
TGTGCCAGCAGCCGAGGGACAGACGAGCAGTACTTC
CASSRGTDEQYF
>15|TRBJ1-6|few|TRBV9|-
TGTGCCAGCAGCTTCACAGGGACATCAAATTCACCCCTCCACTTT
CASSFTGTSNSPLHF
>14|TRBJ1-1|-|TRBV6-6|-
TGTGCCAGCAGTTACACTAATCTGAACACTGAAGCTTTCTTT
CASSYTNLNTEAFF
>17|TRBJ2-3|-|TRBV4-2|TRBD2
TGTGCCAGCAGCCAAGATCAAGGACTAGCGTCGGCAGATACGCAGTATTTT
CASSQDQGLASADTQYF
>13|TRBJ1-2|few|TRBV19|TRBD1
TGTGCCAGTAGTTACAGGACAGGGTTTGGCTACACCTTC
CASSYRTGFGYTF
>14|TRBJ2-2|-|TRBV19|-
TGTGCCAGTAGTATAGATGTGGGGTCCGGGGAGCTGTTTTTT
CASSIDVGSGELFF
>15|TRBJ2-3|-|TRBV6-5|-
TGTGCCAGCAGTTACAGCCAGGGGTTTGCAGATACGCAGTATTTT
CASSYSQGFADTQYF
>12|TRBJ1-1|few|TRBV28|-
TGTGCCAGCAGGGACAGATTAGATGAAGCTTTCTTT
CASRDRLDEAFF
>12|TRBJ2-2|-|TRBV19|-
TGTGCCAGTAGTATAGGAGGAAGGGAGCTGTTTTTT
CASSIGGRELFF
>16|TRBJ2-2|-|TRBV19|-
TGTGCCAGTAGTTTCGGGGTAGAGGGTATCTCCGGGGAGCTGTTTTTT
CASSFGVEGISGELFF
>15|TRBJ2-3|-|TRBV27|-
TGTGCCAGCAGTTTTGACGGCTACCGCACAGATACGCAGTATTTT
CASSFDGYRTDTQYF
>15|TRBJ1-2|-|TRBV5-6|TRBD1
TGTGCCAGCAGCTTGGGGGACAGTTCTAGCTATGGCTACACCTTC
CASSLGDSSSYGYTF
>13|TRBJ2-1|few|TRBV7-5|-
TGTGCCAGCAGCGAAACGACGTACGGTGAGCAGTTCTTC
CASSETTYGEQFF
>16|TRBJ2-7|-|TRBV4-1|-
TGCGCCAGCAGCCCCAGCCCCGGGACACCAACCTACGAGCAGTACTTC
CASSPSPGTPTYEQYF
>12|TRBJ1-5|few|TRBV7-8|-
TGTGCCAGCAGCTATACCAATCAGCCCCAGCATTTT
CASSYTNQPQHF
>11|TRBJ1-6|few|TRBV6-5|-
TGTGCCAGCGGGGAAAATTCACCCCTCCACTTT
CASGENSPLHF
>10|TRBJ2-7|few|TRBV19|-
TGTGCCAGTTCCTACCGGAGGCAGTACTTC
CASSYRRQYF
>15|TRBJ1-1|-|TRBV9|-
TGTGCCAGCAGCCCTCCGGGGGCAGTGAACACTGAAGCTTTCTTT
CASSPPGAVNTEAFF
>12|TRBJ2-3|few|TRBV10-2|TRBD1
TGCGCCATCCTGGGGACAGATGATACGCAGTATTTT
CAILGTDDTQYF
>15|TRBJ2-6|-|TRBV6-5|-
TGTGCCAGCAGTCTCAGGATCTCTGGGGCCAACGTCCTGACTTTC
CASSLRISGANVLTF
>14|TRBJ2-7|hyperexpanded|TRBV7-2|-
TGTGCCAGCAGCCGGAACTCTGGGGGCAACGAGCAGTACTTC
CASSRNSGGNEQYF
>15|TRBJ2-6|-|TRBV29-1|-
TGCAGCGTCGGGACACCCAACTCTGGGGCCAACGTCCTGACTTTC
CSVGTPNSGANVLTF
>14|TRBJ2-7|-|TRBV27|-
TGTGCCAGCAGTTTAGGAGGGGACTCCTACGAGCAGTACTTC
CASSLGGDSYEQYF
>15|TRBJ2-5|-|TRBV13|-
TGTGCCAGCAGCCCCTGGCAGGGGGGACAAGAGACCCAGTACTTC
CASSPWQGGQETQYF